This T cell receptor (beta chain) came from a study of CD8+ T cells in alopecia areata. The wider study: Twice a day, 5 to 10 mg of oral tofacitinib was administered to treated patients. It was 6 to 18 months of tofacitinib, and then there were 6 months off drug.

RNA was extracted and reverse transcribed into cDNA as the sequencing template. Produced via immunoSEQ multiplex PCR; TCRdb's table is partial and in-frame only. The table records under 350,000 clones, nearly 60% of them present only once. The sample's treatment: oral pan-JAK inhibitor, 5-10 mg twice daily. Here the sequenced sample was CD4+ T cells sorted from blood, taken at week 24, from a patient treated with tofacitinib. The source is a human donor with alopecia areata.

This CDR3 is CSVLGLTNTGELFF. In DNA form, the CDR3 reads TGCAGCGTTTTGGGACTCACGAACACCGGGGAGCTGTTTTTT. The genes are TRBV29-1 and TRBJ2-2; the D gene is possibly TRBD2 (6 bases). Per germline, CDR1 SQVTM and CDR2 ANQGSEA. Trimming pared 5 bases from V and 0 bases from J, leaving 10 bases between. The CDR3 sequence is 14 residues long.